A single sample is the source of the 20 T cell receptor beta chains below, sequenced in a study of blood T cell repertoires in COVID-19. Sequenced by immunoSEQ multiplex PCR; TCRdb stores in-frame clones only, minus some. The repertoire holds a few hundred thousand clones, with around 83% as singletons. Source material: peripheral blood. Receptor source: a man aged 45 to 65 with active or convalescent COVID-19.

This chain connects TRBV6-5 to TRBJ2-7, with TRBD1 as a possible D gene (5 bases). The germline CDR1 and CDR2 sequences are MNHEY and SVGAGI. Trimming left V 6 bases short and J 3 bases short, with 15 bases between. The CDR3 totals 14 residues. CDR3 residues: CASRKTGIVYEQYF. The CDR3 coding sequence is TGTGCCAGCAGGAAAACAGGAATTGTCTACGAGCAGTACTTC.

The rearrangement links TRBV3-1 (or the pseudogene TRBV3-2) to TRBJ2-3; D perhaps matches TRBD2 (5 bases). The CDR3 is 16 amino acids. V lost 4 bases and J lost 0, with 14 bases in between. Germline V gene sequence: CDR1 LGHDT, CDR2 YNNKEL (reference sequence). CDR3: CASSPRWRTSTDTQYF. DNA of the CDR3: TGTGCCAGCAGCCCCCGTTGGAGGACTAGCACAGATACGCAGTATTTT.

The chain is built from TRBV7-6 and TRBJ2-1; 9 positions match TRBD1. Germline CDR1 SGHVS, CDR2 FNYEAQ. The V segment lost 5 bases and the J segment 2 bases; nucleotides outside the gene matches: 7. The CDR3 totals 16 residues. The CDR3 DNA reads as TGTGCCAGCAGCCTCATCGACAGGGGGGCCTACAATGAGCAGTTCTTC. Its protein product is CASSLIDRGAYNEQFF.

The rearrangement joins TRBV5-5 to TRBJ1-2, with TRBD1 matching over 9 bases. The CDR3 runs 14 residues. Germline V gives CDR1 SGHKS, CDR2 YYEKEE (reference sequence). The trim removed 4 bases at V and 6 bases at J, leaving 7 bases unmatched. CDR3 nucleotide sequence: TGTGCCAGCAGCCCCGGGACAGGGAAGGATGGCTACACCTTC. It encodes CASSPGTGKDGYTF.

The chain couples TRBV7-2 to TRBJ1-1; D is unclear. Trimming removed 2 bases at V and 6 bases at J, with 10 bases between. The germline V gene has CDR1 SGHTA and CDR2 FQGNSA. This CDR3 is built from 13 residues. The CDR3 DNA reads TGTGCCAGCAGCTTAAACTATGTTCCTGAAGCTTTCTTT. Its protein is CASSLNYVPEAFF.

V gene TRBV24-1 combines with J gene TRBJ2-1, with D possibly being TRBD2 (6 bases). Germline CDR1 reads KGHDR; CDR2 reads SFDVKD. The CDR3 sequence is 14 residues long. Trimming removed 6 bases at V and 9 bases at J, with 17 bases between. CDR3 sequence (DNA): TGTGCCACCAGTTCCCGGGACTTTCCGATTGAGCAGTTCTTC. It translates to CATSSRDFPIEQFF.

The genes are TRBV6-5 and TRBJ1-4; 7 nucleotides line up with TRBD1. Germline assignment: CDR1 MNHEY and CDR2 SVGAGI. This CDR3 has 14 amino acids. Trimming at V came to 4 bases and at J to 8 bases, leaving 7 bases not matched to a gene. The CDR3 sequence is CASSLQGPSEKLFF. The CDR3 DNA follows: TGTGCCAGCAGTTTACAGGGGCCCTCGGAAAAACTGTTTTTT.

The chain links TRBV10-3 to TRBJ1-1, with 7 bases lining up with TRBD1. The trim removed 3 bases at V and 3 bases at J, leaving 4 bases unmatched. CDR1 ENHRY and CDR2 SYGVKD come from the germline V gene. This CDR3 contains 14 residues. The CDR3 protein is CAISDYRGDTEAFF. In DNA form, the CDR3 reads TGTGCCATCAGTGATTACAGGGGTGACACTGAAGCTTTCTTT.

This rearrangement joins TRBV7-2 to TRBJ2-1; 7 bases line up with TRBD2. Germline V lookup: CDR1 SGHTA, CDR2 FQGNSA. The CDR3 is 15 residues long. The ends lost 2 bases at V and 4 bases at J; junction bases unmatched: 5. The CDR3 loop reads CASSLTGGQYNEQFF. The CDR3 DNA is TGTGCCAGCAGCTTAACGGGGGGTCAATACAATGAGCAGTTCTTC.

The CDR3 reads CASSVGPSTTDTQYF. In DNA form, the CDR3 reads TGTGCCAGCAGCGTAGGCCCCTCTACCACAGATACGCAGTATTTT. The genes are TRBV9 and TRBJ2-3; D not certain. This CDR3 region has 15 residues. Germline V CDR1 and CDR2: SGDLS, YYNGEE. Trimming shortened V by 0 bases and J by 2 bases, and 10 bases separated the two germline ends. The entire variable domain, with the rest obtained from reference TRBV9 and TRBJ2-3, is as follows: DSGVTQTPKHLITATGQRVTLRCSPRSGDLSVYWYQQSLDQGLQFLIQYYNGEERAKGNILERFSAQQFPDLHSELNLSSLELGDSALYFCASSVGPSTTDTQYFGPGTRLTVL.

This chain links TRBV9 with TRBJ1-1; TRBD1 might be the D (6 bases). The CDR3 runs to 14 residues. The V end was cut by 2 bases, the J end by 1 base, with 9 bases between. CDR1 is SGDLS and CDR2 is YYNGEE in the germline V gene. The CDR3 DNA follows: TGTGCCAGCAGCGTGACAGGAGAGAACACTGAAGCTTTCTTT. Residues: CASSVTGENTEAFF.

This clone turned up a few times. The chain uses TRBV30 and TRBJ2-7; 12 bases are a match to TRBD2. Looked up from germline, CDR1 is GTSNPN and CDR2 is SVGIG (reference sequence). The CDR3 sequence is 15 residues long. With V trimmed by 3 bases and J by 2 bases, 5 bases remained unmatched. Written as DNA, the CDR3 is TGTGCCTGGAGCGACACTAGCGGGGGGACCTACGAGCAGTACTTC. Translating gives CAWSDTSGGTYEQYF.

The gene calls are TRBV28 and TRBJ2-3, with 8 bases aligning to TRBD2. V lost 5 bases to trimming and J lost 5 bases; unmatched junction nucleotides: 15. Germline V CDR1 and CDR2: MDHEN, SYDVKM. The CDR3 contains 17 residues. The CDR3 nucleotides are TGTGCCAGCAGTCCCCGGGGGAAAGCGGGAGAAGGAGATACGCAGTATTTT. Protein: CASSPRGKAGEGDTQYF.

This rearrangement joins TRBV12-3 or TRBV12-4 to TRBJ2-1; D possibly corresponds to TRBD2 (6 bases). The V gene lost 6 bases and the J gene lost 8 bases, with 14 bases spanning the gap. The CDR3 spans 13 residues. The CDR3 reads CASSRWTNYEQFF. The DNA for the CDR3 is TGTGCCAGCAGCCGATGGACTAACTATGAGCAGTTCTTC.

This clone was detected only once. The chain is built from TRBV28 and TRBJ1-3; the match to TRBD1 covers 9 bases. Germline V gives CDR1 MDHEN, CDR2 SYDVKM. The V segment lost 4 bases and the J segment 9 bases; nucleotides outside the gene matches: 16. This CDR3 region has 17 residues. CDR3 sequence reads: CASSSAAEGQGFGTIYF. Written as DNA, the CDR3 is TGTGCCAGCAGTTCCGCCGCGGAGGGACAGGGTTTTGGCACCATATATTTT.

The table lists this clone with a count of one. This CDR3 reads CASSFGQGDTQYF. The CDR3 nucleotides are TGTGCCAGTAGTTTTGGACAGGGCGATACGCAGTATTTT. This rearrangement joins TRBV19 to TRBJ2-3; 8 bases are shared with TRBD1. Trimming took 5 bases from V and 6 from J; bases not matched to a gene: 4. CDR3 length: 13 residues. CDR1 and CDR2 from the germline V gene are LNHDA and SQIVND (reference sequence).

This chain uses TRBV7-2 with TRBJ2-7, with 14 bases fitting TRBD2. Germline CDR1 is SGHTA and CDR2 is FQGNSA. This CDR3 spans 17 amino acids. J gave up 3 bases and V 1 base, and 5 bases lay outside the gene matches. The CDR3 DNA is TGTGCCAGCAGCTTAGTGGGGACTAGCGGGAGCTACTACGAGCAGTACTTC. Protein product: CASSLVGTSGSYYEQYF.

The chain joins TRBV6-4 to TRBJ2-1; no definite D call. This CDR3 has 12 amino acids. V was clipped by 2 bases and J by 7 bases, with 6 bases between them. Per germline, CDR1 MRHNA and CDR2 SNTAGT. The CDR3 coding sequence is TGTGCCAGCAGTGACCGTTTTAATGAGCAGTTCTTC. As protein: CASSDRFNEQFF.

The chain employs TRBV5-4 and TRBJ2-5; possibly TRBD1 for D (6 bases). The CDR3 consists of 14 residues. Germline assignment: CDR1 SGHNT and CDR2 YYREEE (reference sequence). The V gene lost 4 bases and the J gene lost 7 bases, with 17 bases spanning the gap. In nucleotides, the CDR3 is TGTGCCAGCAGCCCGGGACCCATAGGGGGGACCCAGTACTTC. It encodes CASSPGPIGGTQYF.

This rearrangement joins TRBV6-6 to TRBJ1-1, with TRBD1 identical over 7 bases. This CDR3 contains 11 residues. V dropped 5 bases and J dropped 8; count of bases not matched to a gene: 2. Germline values: CDR1 MNHNY, CDR2 SVGAGI (reference sequence). CDR3 loop: CASSLRGEAFF. CDR3 DNA sequence: TGTGCCAGCAGTCTCAGGGGGGAAGCTTTCTTT.